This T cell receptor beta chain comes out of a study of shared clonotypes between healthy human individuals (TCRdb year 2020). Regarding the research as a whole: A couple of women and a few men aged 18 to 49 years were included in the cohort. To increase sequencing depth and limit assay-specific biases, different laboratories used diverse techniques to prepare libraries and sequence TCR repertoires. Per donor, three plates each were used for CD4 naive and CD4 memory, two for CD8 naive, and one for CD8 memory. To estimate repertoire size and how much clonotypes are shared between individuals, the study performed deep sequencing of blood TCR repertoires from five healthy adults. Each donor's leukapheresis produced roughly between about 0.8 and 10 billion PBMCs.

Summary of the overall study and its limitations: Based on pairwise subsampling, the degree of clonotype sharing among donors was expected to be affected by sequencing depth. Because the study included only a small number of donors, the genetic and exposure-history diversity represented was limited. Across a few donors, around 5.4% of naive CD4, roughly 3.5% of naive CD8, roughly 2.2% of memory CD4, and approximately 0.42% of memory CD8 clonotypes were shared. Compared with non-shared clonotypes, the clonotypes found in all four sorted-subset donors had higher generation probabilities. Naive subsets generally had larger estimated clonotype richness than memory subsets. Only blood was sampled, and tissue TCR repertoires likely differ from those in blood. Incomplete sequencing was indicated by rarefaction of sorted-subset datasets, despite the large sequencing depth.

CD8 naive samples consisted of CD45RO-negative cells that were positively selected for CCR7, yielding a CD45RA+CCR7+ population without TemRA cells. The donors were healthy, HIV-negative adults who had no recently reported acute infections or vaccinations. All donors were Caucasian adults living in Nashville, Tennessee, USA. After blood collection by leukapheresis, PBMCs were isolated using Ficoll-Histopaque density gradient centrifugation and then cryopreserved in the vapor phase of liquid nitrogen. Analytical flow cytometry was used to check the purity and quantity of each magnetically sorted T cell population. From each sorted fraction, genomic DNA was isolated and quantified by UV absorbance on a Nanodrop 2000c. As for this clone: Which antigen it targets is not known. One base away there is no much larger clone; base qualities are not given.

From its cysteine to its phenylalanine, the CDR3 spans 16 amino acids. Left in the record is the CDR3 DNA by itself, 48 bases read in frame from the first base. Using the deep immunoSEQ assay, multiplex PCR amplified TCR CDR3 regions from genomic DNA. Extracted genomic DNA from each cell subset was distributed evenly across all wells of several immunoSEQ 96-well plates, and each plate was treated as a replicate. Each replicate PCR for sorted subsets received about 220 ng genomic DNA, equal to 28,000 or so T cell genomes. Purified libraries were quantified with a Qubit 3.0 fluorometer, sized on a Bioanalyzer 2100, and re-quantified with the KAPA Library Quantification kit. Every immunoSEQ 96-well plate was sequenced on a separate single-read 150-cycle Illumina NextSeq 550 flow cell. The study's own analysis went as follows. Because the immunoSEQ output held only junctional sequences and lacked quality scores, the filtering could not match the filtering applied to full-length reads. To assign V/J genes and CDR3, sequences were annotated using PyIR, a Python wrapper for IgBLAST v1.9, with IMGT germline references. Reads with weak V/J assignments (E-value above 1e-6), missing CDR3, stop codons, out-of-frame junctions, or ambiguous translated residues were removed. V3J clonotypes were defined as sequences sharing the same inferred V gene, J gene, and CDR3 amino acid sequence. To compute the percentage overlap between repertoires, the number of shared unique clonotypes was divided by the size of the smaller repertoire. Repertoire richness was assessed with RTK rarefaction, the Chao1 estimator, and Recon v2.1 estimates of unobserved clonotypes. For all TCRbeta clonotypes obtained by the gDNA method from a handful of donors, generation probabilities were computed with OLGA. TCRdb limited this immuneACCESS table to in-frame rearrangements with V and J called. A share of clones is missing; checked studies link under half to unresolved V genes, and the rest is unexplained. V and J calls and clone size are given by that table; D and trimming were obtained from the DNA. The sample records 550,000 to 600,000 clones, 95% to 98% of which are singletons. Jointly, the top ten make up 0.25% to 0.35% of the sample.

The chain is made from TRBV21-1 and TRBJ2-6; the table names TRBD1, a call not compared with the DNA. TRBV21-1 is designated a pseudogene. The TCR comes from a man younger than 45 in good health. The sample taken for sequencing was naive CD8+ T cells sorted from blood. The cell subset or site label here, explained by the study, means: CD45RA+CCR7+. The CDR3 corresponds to CASTGTGSSGANVLTF. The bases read TGTGCCAGCACCGGGACAGGGTCCTCTGGGGCCAACGTCCTGACTTTC.